These 26 T cell receptor beta chains originate from one sample sequenced in a study of T cells in Graves' hyperthyroidism and ophthalmopathy. What was amplified from RNA transcripts were TCR beta CDR3 regions. The HTBI primer set served for first-round RT-PCR of the TCR CDR3. TCRdb re-called the multiplex PCR reads through MiXCR, storing one row per CDR3 protein. Of some 560,000 distinct CDR3 sequences listed, 12% to 15% are singletons. Sequencing was done on a sample of blood. The source of these receptors is a middle-aged woman with Graves' hyperthyroidism.

The chain combines TRBV20-1 with TRBJ2-2; 7 bases match TRBD2. There are 14 residues in the CDR3. Germline trimming cut 1 base from V and 4 bases from J; bases unmatched to any gene: 3. The germline V gene encodes CDR1 DFQATT and CDR2 SNEGSKA (reference sequence). CDR3 DNA: TGCAGTGCTAGAGGCGGGAGCGTCACCGGGGAGCTGTTTTTT. It encodes CSARGGSVTGELFF.

This clonotype was counted a few times. The V gene is TRBV7-6, the J gene TRBJ2-7; D uncertain. Germline CDR1 is SGHVS and CDR2 is FNYEAQ. This CDR3 has 12 residues. Trimming took off 8 bases at V and 3 bases at J, with 11 bases between the two ends. CDR3 residues: CASESADYEQYF. The CDR3 DNA is TGTGCCAGCGAGTCCGCGGACTACGAGCAGTACTTC.

The rearrangement uses TRBV6-2 or TRBV6-3 and TRBJ2-1; TRBD2 matches 10 bases. The CDR3 has 16 amino acids. Per germline, CDR1 MNHEY and CDR2 SVGEGT. V gave up 7 bases and J gave up 4 bases; unmatched junction bases: 10. CDR3 region: CASTAGAGGIYNEQFF. In DNA form, the CDR3 reads TGTGCCAGCACGGCGGGAGCGGGGGGGATATACAATGAGCAGTTCTTC.

This rearrangement joins TRBV6-2 or TRBV6-3 to TRBJ2-7, with 7 positions matching TRBD2. The CDR3 consists of 14 residues. Germline V gives CDR1 MNHEY, CDR2 SVGEGT. V shed 0 bases, J shed 7 bases, and the junction held 6 bases outside the gene matches. CDR3 DNA: TGTGCCAGCAGTTACTCGGGGGGGGAGGTGGAGCAGTACTTC. Encoded protein: CASSYSGGEVEQYF.

This clonotype was detected many times. The chain is built from TRBV2 and TRBJ1-1; D ambiguous. Trimming left V 0 bases short and J 1 base short, with 12 bases between. The V gene's germline CDR1 is SNHLY and CDR2 FYNNEI. This CDR3 comprises 16 residues. CDR3 residues: CASSEALFIENTEAFF. The CDR3, as DNA: TGTGCCAGCAGTGAAGCGCTCTTCATAGAGAACACTGAAGCTTTCTTT.

This clonotype was seen a handful of times. This chain uses TRBV3-1 with TRBJ2-4, with 9 bases matching TRBD1. With V trimmed by 4 bases and J by 8 bases, 6 bases remained unmatched. Germline CDR1 LGHDT, CDR2 YNNKEL (reference sequence). The CDR3 has 14 amino acids. CDR3 region: CASSLRTGADIQYF. CDR3 bases: TGTGCCAGCAGCCTCCGGACAGGGGCGGACATTCAGTACTTC.

This clonotype was seen repeatedly, ten times or more. The chain links TRBV28 to TRBJ2-7; TRBD1 agrees at 8 bases. The J segment lost 3 bases and the V segment lost 4 bases, leaving 8 bases of the junction unmatched. The V gene's germline CDR1 is MDHEN and CDR2 SYDVKM. There are 15 residues in the CDR3. The CDR3 spells CASSSGQGRSYEQYF. The DNA of the CDR3 is TGTGCCAGCAGTTCAGGACAGGGCAGAAGCTACGAGCAGTACTTC.

This clonotype appeared many times. The chain recombines TRBV10-2 with TRBJ2-5; no reliable D call. Germline CDR1 is WSHSY and CDR2 is SAAADI. The CDR3 consists of 15 residues. V was trimmed by 0 bases and J by 5 bases, leaving 13 bases between them. CDR3 nucleotide sequence: TGCGCCAGCAGTGAGTCTAGAGCATGGTGGGAGACCCAGTACTTC. It translates to CASSESRAWWETQYF.

This clonotype occurred many times. V is TRBV28 and J is TRBJ2-1; TRBD1 might be the D (6 bases). CDR1 is MDHEN, CDR2 SYDVKM, per germline. V dropped 9 bases and J dropped 3 bases, with 15 bases sitting between them. This CDR3 is 14 amino acids long. CDR3 nucleotide sequence: TGTGCCAGTTCGGGACACACTCTCTACAATGAGCAGTTCTTC. Its translation: CASSGHTLYNEQFF.

In this sample, this clonotype turned up a few times. The chain uses TRBV19 and TRBJ1-5, with D tentatively TRBD1 (5 bases). Between the trimmed V and J ends, which lost 6 bases and 5 bases, there was a span of 8 bases. This CDR3 contains 12 residues. Germline CDR1 and CDR2: LNHDA and SQIVND (reference sequence). The CDR3 DNA reads as TGTGCCAGTAGGGGGGGTGATCAGCCCCAGCATTTT. The encoded protein is CASRGGDQPQHF.

The rearrangement uses TRBV7-3 and TRBJ2-2; D might be TRBD1 or TRBD2, each matching 5 bases. This CDR3 contains 14 residues. Trimming left V 5 bases short and J 6 bases short, with 13 bases between. Germline CDR1 and CDR2: SGHTA and FQGTGA. The DNA of the CDR3 is TGTGCCAGCAGCCCGCTGGGGGAACCCGGGGAGCTGTTTTTT. Encoded protein: CASSPLGEPGELFF.

This clonotype appeared a few times. This chain uses TRBV29-1 with TRBJ2-3, with TRBD1 matching over 7 bases. The CDR3 spans 12 residues. Germline lookup yields CDR1 SQVTM and CDR2 ANQGSEA. Trimming at V came to 7 bases and at J to 3 bases, leaving 4 bases not matched to a gene. In nucleotides, the CDR3 is TGCAGCGCCGAGACAGGGACAGATACGCAGTATTTT. It encodes CSAETGTDTQYF.

The table lists this clonotype with many counts. In DNA, the CDR3 is TGTGCCAGTGGGACTTACTCCTACGAGCAGTACTTC. Amino acid sequence: CASGTYSYEQYF. V gene TRBV28 combines with J gene TRBJ2-7, with a weak D call TRBD2 (6 bases). Germline V gene sequence: CDR1 MDHEN, CDR2 SYDVKM. Trimming removed 9 bases at V and 0 bases at J, with 9 bases between. This CDR3 is built from 12 residues.

The chain has TRBV20-1 and TRBJ1-2; D may be TRBD1 (5 bases). V lost 4 bases to trimming and J lost 8 bases, with 11 bases between them. Germline V CDR1 and CDR2: DFQATT, SNEGSKA (reference sequence). The CDR3 length is 11 residues. This CDR3 is CSATSEGGYTF. CDR3 sequence (DNA): TGCAGTGCTACTTCGGAGGGGGGCTACACCTTC.

This clonotype was seen a few times. This CDR3 reads CASSALGAGDTGELFF. CDR3 sequence (DNA): TGTGCCAGCAGTGCGCTGGGAGCGGGAGACACCGGGGAGCTGTTTTTT. V is TRBV6-1 and J is TRBJ2-2; 8 bases are a match to TRBD2. This CDR3 contains 16 residues. Trimming removed 4 bases from V and 3 bases from J; junction bases left unmatched: 7. The germline gives CDR1 MNHNS, CDR2 SASEGT.

In this sample, this clonotype turned up many times. The V and J genes are TRBV24-1 and TRBJ2-5; D is unresolved. Trimming took off 4 bases at V and 2 bases at J, with 10 bases between the two ends. Germline CDR1 is KGHDR and CDR2 is SFDVKD. The CDR3 runs to 14 residues. As DNA, the CDR3 is TGTGCCACCAGTGACTCCGGACCGCAAGAGACCCAGTACTTC. It yields the protein CATSDSGPQETQYF.

This clonotype was counted only a few times. V is TRBV10-3 and J is TRBJ2-7; the match to TRBD1 covers 8 bases. V lost 6 bases to trimming and J lost 1 base; unmatched junction nucleotides: 5. CDR1 is ENHRY, CDR2 SYGVKD, per germline. This CDR3 comprises 14 residues. CDR3 region: CAIRTQGESYEQYF. The CDR3 bases are TGTGCCATCAGAACACAGGGGGAGTCCTACGAGCAGTACTTC.

This clonotype was detected many times. J is TRBJ1-2 and V is TRBV12-3 or TRBV12-4; no clear D. The CDR3 consists of 14 residues. V lost 1 base and J 3 bases, leaving 9 bases between the germline ends. CDR3 bases: TGTGCCAGCAGTTTAGGCCAGAATTACTATGGCTACACCTTC. Protein: CASSLGQNYYGYTF.

The chain has TRBV2 and TRBJ1-2; TRBD1 is a possible D gene (6 bases). The CDR3 has 12 amino acids. Trimming pared 7 bases from V and 3 bases from J, leaving 9 bases between. Looked up from germline, CDR1 is SNHLY and CDR2 is FYNNEI. The CDR3 sequence: CASKGQHYGYTF. The CDR3 DNA follows: TGTGCCAGCAAAGGACAGCACTATGGCTACACCTTC.

V is TRBV10-3 and J is TRBJ2-7, with a weak D call TRBD1 (6 bases). Trimming pared 4 bases from V and 1 base from J, leaving 8 bases between. CDR3 size: 13 residues. CDR1 ENHRY and CDR2 SYGVKD come from the germline V gene. Here the CDR3 DNA reads TGTGCCATCAGTGGGACAGCGTCCTACGAGCAGTACTTC. The encoded protein is CAISGTASYEQYF.

This clonotype has a count of ten or more. The chain links TRBV2 to TRBJ2-7, with D possibly matching TRBD2 (5 bases). The germline V gene has CDR1 SNHLY and CDR2 FYNNEI. Trimming stripped 4 bases from V and 3 bases from J, with 13 bases between. This CDR3 is 14 amino acids long. CDR3 residues: CASSAEGTYYEQYF. CDR3 DNA sequence: TGTGCCAGCAGTGCTGAGGGAACATACTACGAGCAGTACTTC. Filled out from reference TRBV2 and TRBJ2-7, the complete variable domain reads EPEVTQTPSHQVTQMGQEVILRCVPISNHLYFYWYRQILGQKVEFLVSFYNNEISEKSEIFDDQFSVERPDGSNFTLKIRSTKLEDSAMYFCASSAEGTYYEQYFGPGTRLTVT.

This clonotype was seen repeatedly, ten times or more. This chain uses TRBV7-8 with TRBJ2-3; a weak D match, TRBD1 (5 bases). The CDR3 contains 16 residues. Germline V lookup: CDR1 SGHVS, CDR2 FQNEAQ. The V end lost 1 base, the J end lost 3 bases, and 14 bases lay between the germline ends. Here the CDR3 DNA reads TGTGCCAGCAGCTTAGAGATCCAGGGTAAAACAGATACGCAGTATTTT. It specifies CASSLEIQGKTDTQYF.

This clonotype was recorded at least ten times. The V gene is TRBV12-3 or TRBV12-4, the J gene TRBJ2-5, with 12 positions matching TRBD1. This CDR3 region has 16 residues. J lost 5 bases, V lost 3 bases, and 7 bases had no gene match. CDR3 amino acids: CASSFTGTGGAETQYF. The DNA for the CDR3 is TGTGCCAGCAGTTTTACTGGGACAGGGGGCGCGGAGACCCAGTACTTC.

V and J are TRBV19 and TRBJ1-2, with 9 nucleotides matching TRBD1. Germline V gene sequence: CDR1 LNHDA, CDR2 SQIVND (reference sequence). This CDR3 has 13 amino acids. The V gene end was trimmed by 6 bases and the J gene end by 7 bases; junction bases not matched to a gene: 6. The CDR3 DNA reads as TGTGCCAGTAGGGCACAGGGGGCGGGTGGCTACACCTTC. Residues: CASRAQGAGGYTF.

A word on this clonotype: A much larger clone lies a single base off, so this may be a read error. The chain recombines TRBV2 with TRBJ1-1; 7 nucleotides match TRBD1. The CDR3 extends over 14 amino acids. Germline loops: CDR1 SNHLY, CDR2 FYNNEI. CDR3 sequence reads: CASVPGQMNAEAFF. The CDR3, as DNA: TGTGCCAGCGTGCCGGGACAGATGAACGCTGAAGCTTTCTTT.

This clonotype occurred many times. This sequence joins TRBV24-1 and TRBJ1-1; D call uncertain. The CDR3 loop spans 12 amino acids. The germline gives CDR1 KGHDR, CDR2 SFDVKD. Between the trimmed V and J ends, which lost 4 bases and 5 bases, there was a span of 7 bases. The CDR3 DNA follows: TGTGCCACCAGTGACCGCGGGACTGAAGCTTTCTTT. It encodes CATSDRGTEAFF.